The rows below give T cell receptor beta chains drawn from one sample of a study of T cells in Graves' hyperthyroidism and ophthalmopathy. MiXCR, run by TCRdb on the multiplex PCR reads, gives a single entry per CDR3 protein. This sample yields more than 350,000 distinct CDR3 sequences, of which 13% to 15% are seen a single time; about 21% belongs to the top ten. The source material was blood. The receptors were gathered from a woman aged 55-69 years with Graves' ophthalmopathy. Each CDR3 is given without its conserved first and last residue.

CDR3 protein	J gene	CDR3 length	V gene
ASSETGGGSSGANVLT	TRBJ2-6	16	TRBV6-1
ASSDQH	TRBJ1-5	6	TRBV6-1
ASSGGASTRWGEQY	TRBJ2-7	14	TRBV19
ASSPLPASGNEQF	TRBJ2-1	13	TRBV27
SARGRAGGTGNEQF	TRBJ2-1	14	TRBV20-1
AWRRAGVYNEQF	TRBJ2-1	12	TRBV30
ASSLVSSGLGGEQF	TRBJ2-1	14	TRBV27
SVTSPDSNQPQH	TRBJ1-5	12	TRBV29-1
ASSPQLAGENNEQF	TRBJ2-1	14	TRBV28
ASSLGRLTDTQY	TRBJ2-3	12	TRBV28
ASSLVGTLSYEQY	TRBJ2-7	13	TRBV11-3
ASSQGGNRPEQF	TRBJ2-1	12	TRBV3-1
ASSMGVSFEAF	TRBJ1-1	11	TRBV19
ASSPGLTNQETQY	TRBJ2-5	13	TRBV3-1
ATGPRTSGSTDTQY	TRBJ2-3	14	TRBV27
SAGRASSNQPQH	TRBJ1-5	12	TRBV20-1
SAEVTVDQPQH	TRBJ1-5	11	TRBV20-1
ASTLQGEGYT	TRBJ1-2	10	TRBV28
ASSLLASAFEQF	TRBJ2-1	12	TRBV28
ASRASGNTIY	TRBJ1-3	10	TRBV12-3/TRBV12-4